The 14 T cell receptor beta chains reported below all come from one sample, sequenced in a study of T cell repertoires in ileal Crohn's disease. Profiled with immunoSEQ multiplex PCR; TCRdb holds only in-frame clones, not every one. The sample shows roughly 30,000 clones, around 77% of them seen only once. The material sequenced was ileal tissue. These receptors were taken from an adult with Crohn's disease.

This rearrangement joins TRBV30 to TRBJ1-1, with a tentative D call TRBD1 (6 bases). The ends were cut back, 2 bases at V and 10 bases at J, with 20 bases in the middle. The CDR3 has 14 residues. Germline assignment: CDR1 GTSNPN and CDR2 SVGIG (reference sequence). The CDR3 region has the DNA TGTGCCTGGAGTCCCCTCGGGGGGCGGACTTTAGCTTTCTTT. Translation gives CAWSPLGGRTLAFF.

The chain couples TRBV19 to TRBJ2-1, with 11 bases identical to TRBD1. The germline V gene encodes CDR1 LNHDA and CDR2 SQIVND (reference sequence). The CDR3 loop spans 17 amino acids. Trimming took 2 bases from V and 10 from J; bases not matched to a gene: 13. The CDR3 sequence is CASSIITGTGGFREQFF. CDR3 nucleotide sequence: TGTGCCAGTAGTATAATAACCGGGACAGGGGGTTTCCGGGAGCAGTTCTTC.

The CDR3 coding sequence is TGTGCCAGCAGCTTATTGGGGGGGGCGTACAATGAGCAGTTCTTC. Encoded protein: CASSLLGGAYNEQFF. The gene calls are TRBV7-2 and TRBJ2-1, with a weak D call TRBD2 (7 bases). V lost 2 bases, J lost 4 bases, and 12 bases lay in between. The V gene's germline CDR1 is SGHTA and CDR2 FQGNSA. This CDR3 spans 15 amino acids.

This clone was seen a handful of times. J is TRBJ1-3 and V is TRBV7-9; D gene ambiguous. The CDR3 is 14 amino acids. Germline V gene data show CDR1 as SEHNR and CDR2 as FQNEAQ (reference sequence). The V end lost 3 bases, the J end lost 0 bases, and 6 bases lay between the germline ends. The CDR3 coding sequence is TGTGCCAGCAGCTTGGCGGGCTCTGGAAACACCATATATTTT. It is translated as CASSLAGSGNTIYF.

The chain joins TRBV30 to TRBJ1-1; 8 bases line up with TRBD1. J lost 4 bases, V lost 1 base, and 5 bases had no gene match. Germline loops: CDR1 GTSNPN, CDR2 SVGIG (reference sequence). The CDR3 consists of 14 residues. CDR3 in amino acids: CAWSEPGGGTEAFF. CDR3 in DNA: TGTGCCTGGAGTGAACCAGGGGGCGGCACTGAAGCTTTCTTT.

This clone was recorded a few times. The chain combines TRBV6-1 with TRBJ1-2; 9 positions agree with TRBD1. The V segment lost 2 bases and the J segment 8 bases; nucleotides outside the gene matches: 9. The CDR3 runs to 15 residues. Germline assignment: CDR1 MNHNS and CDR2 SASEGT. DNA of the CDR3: TGTGCCAGCAGTGAACACGGGAGGACAGGGGTCGGCTACACCTTC. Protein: CASSEHGRTGVGYTF.

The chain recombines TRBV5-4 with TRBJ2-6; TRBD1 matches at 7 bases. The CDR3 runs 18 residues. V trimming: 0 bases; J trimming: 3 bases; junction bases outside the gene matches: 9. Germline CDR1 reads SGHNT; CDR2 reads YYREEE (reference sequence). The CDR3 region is CASSLGGGLSSGANVLTF. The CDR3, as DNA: TGTGCCAGCAGCTTGGGAGGGGGCTTAAGCAGTGGGGCCAACGTCCTGACTTTC.

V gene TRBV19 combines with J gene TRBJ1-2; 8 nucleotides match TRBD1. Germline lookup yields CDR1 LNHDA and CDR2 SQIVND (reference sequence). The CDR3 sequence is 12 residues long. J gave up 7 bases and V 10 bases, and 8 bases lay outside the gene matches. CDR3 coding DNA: TGTGCCACCCGTCAGGGGGCAGTTGGCTACACCTTC. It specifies CATRQGAVGYTF.

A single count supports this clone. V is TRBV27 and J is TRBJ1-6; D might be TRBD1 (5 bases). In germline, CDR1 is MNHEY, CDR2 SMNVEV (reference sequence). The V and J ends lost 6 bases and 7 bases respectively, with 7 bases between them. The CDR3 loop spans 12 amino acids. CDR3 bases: TGTGCCAGCAGGGGGGGGAATTCACCCCTCCACTTT. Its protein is CASRGGNSPLHF.

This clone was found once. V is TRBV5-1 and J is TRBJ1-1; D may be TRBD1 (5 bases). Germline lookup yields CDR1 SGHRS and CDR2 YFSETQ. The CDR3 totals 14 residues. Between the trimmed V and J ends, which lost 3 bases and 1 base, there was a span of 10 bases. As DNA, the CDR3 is TGCGCCAGCAGCTCCCAGACAGCGAACACTGAAGCTTTCTTT. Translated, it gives CASSSQTANTEAFF.

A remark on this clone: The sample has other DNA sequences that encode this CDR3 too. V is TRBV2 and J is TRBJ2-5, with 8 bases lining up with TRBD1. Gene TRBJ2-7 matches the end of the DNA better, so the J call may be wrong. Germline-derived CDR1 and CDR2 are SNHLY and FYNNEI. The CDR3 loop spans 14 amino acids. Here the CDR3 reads CASSGTGISYEQYF. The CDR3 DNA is TGTGCCAGCAGTGGGACAGGGATCTCCTACGAGCAGTACTTC.

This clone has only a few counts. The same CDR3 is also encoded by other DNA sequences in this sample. This chain's CDR3 is CASSLGTGVLNTEAFF. As DNA, the CDR3 is TGTGCCAGCAGCTTAGGGACAGGGGTGTTAAACACTGAAGCTTTCTTT. This sequence joins TRBV7-2 and TRBJ1-1; the match to TRBD1 covers 9 bases. CDR3 length: 16 amino acids. V shed 1 base, J shed 2 bases, and the junction held 5 bases outside the gene matches. CDR1 and CDR2 from the germline V gene are SGHTA and FQGNSA.

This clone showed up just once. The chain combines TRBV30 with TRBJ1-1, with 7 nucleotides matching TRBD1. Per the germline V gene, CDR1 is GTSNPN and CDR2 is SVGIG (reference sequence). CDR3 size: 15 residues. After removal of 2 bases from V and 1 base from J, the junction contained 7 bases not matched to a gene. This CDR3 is CAWSFPQGGNTEAFF. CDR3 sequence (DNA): TGTGCCTGGAGTTTTCCCCAGGGGGGGAACACTGAAGCTTTCTTT.

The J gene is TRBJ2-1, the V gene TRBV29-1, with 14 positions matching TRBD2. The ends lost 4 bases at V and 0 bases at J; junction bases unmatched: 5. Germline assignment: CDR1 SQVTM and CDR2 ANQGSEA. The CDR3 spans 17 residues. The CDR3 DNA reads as TGCAGCGTTGCAGGGACTAGCGGGAGTATCTCCTACAATGAGCAGTTCTTC. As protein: CSVAGTSGSISYNEQFF.